This T cell receptor (beta chain) is drawn from a study of blood T cell repertoires in COVID-19. Study background: The study drew acute and convalescent COVID-19 samples from the United States, Italy and Spain. PBMCs, B-cell-depleted T cells, or T cells were the source of the cDNA or gDNA that made up the material.

In the original processing: Estimates of nucleated cell counts were drawn from the amplification of reference gene primers. The repertoire was sequenced with immunoSEQ multiplex PCR; TCRdb's copy has only in-frame clones and lacks some. Clone size and V and J calls were adopted from that table, with D and trimming inferred from the DNA. The top ten clones hold roughly 4% of a sample with just under 50,000 clones, around nine tenths of them seen once. This CDR3 region has 14 residues. Germline loops: CDR1 SNHLY, CDR2 FYNNEI. V lost 6 bases and J 4 bases, leaving 14 bases between the germline ends. The receptor's source is a human donor in a cohort sampled during active COVID-19. V and J are TRBV2 and TRBJ2-3; no reliable D call. The sample consisted of peripheral blood. The CDR3 protein is CASRPTGEADTQYF. Here the CDR3 DNA reads TGTGCCAGCAGGCCGACTGGAGAGGCAGATACGCAGTATTTT.